Described below is a single T cell receptor beta chain sequence and its context. The data were taken from a study of T cell repertoires in cytomegalovirus infection. TCRdb reanalysed the reads using MiXCR and keeps one entry per CDR3 protein. The sample includes hundreds of thousands of distinct CDR3 sequences, approximately 24% of them seen just once. This CDR3 spans 14 amino acids. Looked up from germline, CDR1 is SGHAT and CDR2 is FQDESV (reference sequence). V was trimmed by 1 base and J by 4 bases, leaving 8 bases between them. The rearrangement links TRBV11-1 to TRBJ1-5; D unresolved. The receptor was derived from a human donor in good health (CMV status not recorded). Some clones in this sample may be carry-over from other donors' samples. Sequencing was done on a sample of CD8+ T cells from PBMCs. The CDR3 bases are TGTGCCAGCAGCTTAGTACACAGAAATCAGCCCCAGCATTTT. It encodes CASSLVHRNQPQHF.